What follows are 13 T cell receptor beta chains derived from one specimen sequenced in a study of response to subunit inactivated influenza vaccine. TCRdb recomputed calls from the RT-PCR reads with MiXCR, one row per CDR3 protein. Found here are around 250,000 distinct CDR3 sequences, 9.5% to 15% of them singletons; the top ten hold 7.8%. Source: non-naive T cells sorted from PBMCs, taken around 15 days before vaccination. The receptors come from a man aged 50 or older who received an inactivated influenza vaccine.

The chain links TRBV6-2 or TRBV6-3 to TRBJ2-3; 11 nucleotides line up with TRBD2. The CDR3 loop spans 16 amino acids. Losses at the gene ends were 4 bases for V and 5 bases for J; bases not matched to a gene: 8. Germline CDR1 and CDR2: MNHEY and SVGEGT. CDR3 sequence (DNA): TGTGCCAGCAGTTGGCAACTAGCGGGGGCCGGAGATACGCAGTATTTT. Translating it yields CASSWQLAGAGDTQYF.

The chain couples TRBV30 to TRBJ2-7, with D uncertain. V gave up 4 bases and J gave up 3 bases, with 10 bases separating them. The germline CDR1 and CDR2 sequences are GTSNPN and SVGIG (reference sequence). The CDR3 runs 12 residues. DNA for the CDR3: TGTGCCTGGACTGTGACGGGCTACGAGCAGTACTTC. It translates to CAWTVTGYEQYF.

The chain uses TRBV19 and TRBJ2-1; D is perhaps TRBD1 or TRBD2 (5 bases each). The CDR3 length is 15 residues. The germline gives CDR1 LNHDA, CDR2 SQIVND (reference sequence). The V and J ends lost 7 bases and 4 bases respectively, with 17 bases between them. DNA for the CDR3: TGTGCCAGTACCCCCCGGGACCTACCATACAATGAGCAGTTCTTC. It yields the protein CASTPRDLPYNEQFF.

The chain has TRBV5-1 and TRBJ2-3; perhaps TRBD2 as D (7 bases). CDR1 and CDR2 (germline): SGHRS, YFSETQ. Trimming took off 3 bases at V and 5 bases at J, with 16 bases between the two ends. This CDR3 region has 15 residues. CDR3 sequence: CASSSDGGPLDTQYF. The CDR3 bases are TGCGCCAGCAGCTCGGACGGGGGGCCCTTAGATACGCAGTATTTT.

The genes are TRBV6-5 and TRBJ2-7; 10 bases are shared with TRBD2. Trimming took 2 bases from V and 4 from J; bases not matched to a gene: 5. This CDR3 is built from 15 residues. The germline gives CDR1 MNHEY, CDR2 SVGAGI. In DNA, the CDR3 is TGTGCCAGCAGTTACGGGGCTAGCGGGAGTTACGAGCAGTACTTC. This sequence encodes CASSYGASGSYEQYF.

This clonotype was seen repeatedly, ten times or more. V and J are TRBV29-1 and TRBJ2-1, with 10 bases that match TRBD2. V lost 6 bases and J lost 8; bases outside the gene matches: 4. Germline values: CDR1 SQVTM, CDR2 ANQGSEA. This CDR3 contains 12 residues. Written as DNA, the CDR3 is TGCAGCGTAGCCGGGACTAGCGATGAGCAGTTCTTC. It specifies CSVAGTSDEQFF.

This clonotype was counted ten times or more. The chain carries TRBV7-9 and TRBJ1-1, with D unresolved. Germline CDR1 reads SEHNR; CDR2 reads FQNEAQ (reference sequence). V was cut by 2 bases and J by 0 bases, with 13 bases left in between. CDR3 size: 16 residues. CDR3 region: CASSLPPGQMNTEAFF. In DNA, the CDR3 is TGTGCCAGCAGCTTACCACCGGGCCAGATGAACACTGAAGCTTTCTTT.

This clonotype was recorded a few times. The chain has TRBV6-1 and TRBJ1-1; TRBD1 matches at 7 bases. Trimming removed 8 bases from V and 6 bases from J; junction bases left unmatched: 9. This CDR3 is built from 13 residues. Germline values: CDR1 MNHNS, CDR2 SASEGT. The CDR3: CASRLTGSAEAFF. The CDR3 region has the DNA TGTGCCAGCCGATTGACAGGGTCGGCTGAAGCTTTCTTT.

The J gene is TRBJ1-2, the V gene TRBV20-1; D uncertain. Trimming removed 6 bases from V and 3 bases from J, with 14 bases in between. The CDR3 consists of 13 residues. Germline V gene lookup returns CDR1 DFQATT and CDR2 SNEGSKA (reference sequence). The CDR3 loop reads CSAIGSADYGYTF. CDR3 DNA: TGCAGTGCCATCGGCTCAGCCGACTATGGCTACACCTTC.

This clonotype was found many times. The chain employs TRBV15 and TRBJ1-2; 11 bases fit TRBD1. CDR1 and CDR2 from the germline V gene are LNHNV and YYDKDF (reference sequence). There are 15 residues in the CDR3. The V and J ends lost 3 bases and 3 bases, in that order; junction bases with no gene match: 3. CDR3 nucleotide sequence: TGTGCCACCAGCAGGGACAGGGGGCTTGACTATGGCTACACCTTC. Amino acid sequence: CATSRDRGLDYGYTF. Full variable domain (outside the CDR3, taken from reference TRBV15 and TRBJ1-2): DAMVIQNPRYQVTQFGKPVTLSCSQTLNHNVMYWYQQKSSQAPKLLFHYYDKDFNNEADTPDNFQSRRPNTSFCFLDIRSPGLGDTAMYLCATSRDRGLDYGYTFGSGTRLTVV.

This clonotype was counted a few times. This chain joins TRBV19 and TRBJ2-2; the D gene is possibly TRBD2 (6 bases). The ends were cut back, 0 bases at V and 5 bases at J, with 10 bases in the middle. Germline assignment: CDR1 LNHDA and CDR2 SQIVND (reference sequence). The length of the CDR3 is 15 residues. CDR3 bases: TGTGCCAGTAGTATAGACGGGAGCGGAACCGGGGAGCTGTTTTTT. It encodes CASSIDGSGTGELFF.

V usage is TRBV5-1 and J usage is TRBJ2-3; D possibly corresponds to TRBD2 (5 bases). V gave up 4 bases and J gave up 0 bases, with 12 bases separating them. This CDR3 has 15 amino acids. Germline V gene lookup returns CDR1 SGHRS and CDR2 YFSETQ. This chain's CDR3 is CASSLRTDSTDTQYF. CDR3 coding DNA: TGCGCCAGCAGCCTCAGGACTGACAGCACAGATACGCAGTATTTT.

This clonotype has just a few counts. The chain has TRBV7-2 and TRBJ2-2, with 8 positions matching TRBD2. The CDR3 sequence is 14 residues long. The V segment lost 7 bases and the J segment 4 bases; nucleotides outside the gene matches: 5. CDR1 SGHTA and CDR2 FQGNSA come from the germline V gene. DNA for the CDR3: TGTGCCAGCACAGAACGGGAGGGCACCGGGGAGCTGTTTTTT. This codes for CASTEREGTGELFF. Looking up the rest from reference TRBV7-2 and TRBJ2-2 gives the full variable domain: GAGVSQSPSNKVTEKGKDVELRCDPISGHTALYWYRQSLGQGLEFLIYFQGNSAPDKSGLPSDRFSAERTGGSVSTLTIQRTQQEDSAVYLCASTEREGTGELFFGEGSRLTVL.